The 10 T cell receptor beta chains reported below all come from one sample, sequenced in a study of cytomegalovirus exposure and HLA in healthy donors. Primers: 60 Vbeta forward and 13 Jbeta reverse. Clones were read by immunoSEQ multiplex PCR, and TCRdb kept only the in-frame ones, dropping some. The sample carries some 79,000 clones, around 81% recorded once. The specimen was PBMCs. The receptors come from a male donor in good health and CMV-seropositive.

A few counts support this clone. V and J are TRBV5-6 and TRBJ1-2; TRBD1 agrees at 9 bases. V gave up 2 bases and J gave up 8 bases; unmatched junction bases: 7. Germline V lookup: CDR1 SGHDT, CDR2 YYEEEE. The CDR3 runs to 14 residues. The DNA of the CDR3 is TGTGCCAGCAGCTTCGTACAGGGGGCGGGCGGCTACACCTTC. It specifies CASSFVQGAGGYTF.

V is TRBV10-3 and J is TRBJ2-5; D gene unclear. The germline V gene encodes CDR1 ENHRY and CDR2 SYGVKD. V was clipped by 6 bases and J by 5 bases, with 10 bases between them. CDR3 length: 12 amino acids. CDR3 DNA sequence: TGTGCCATCAGGGCTCCCGGGGAGACCCAGTACTTC. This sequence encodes CAIRAPGETQYF.

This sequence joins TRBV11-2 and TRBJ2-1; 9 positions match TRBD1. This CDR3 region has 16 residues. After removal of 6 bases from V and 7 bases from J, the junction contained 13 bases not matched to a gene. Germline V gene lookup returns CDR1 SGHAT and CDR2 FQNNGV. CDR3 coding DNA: TGTGCCAGCAGTCTGATGCCGGGACAGGGTACTAATGAGCAGTTCTTC. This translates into CASSLMPGQGTNEQFF.

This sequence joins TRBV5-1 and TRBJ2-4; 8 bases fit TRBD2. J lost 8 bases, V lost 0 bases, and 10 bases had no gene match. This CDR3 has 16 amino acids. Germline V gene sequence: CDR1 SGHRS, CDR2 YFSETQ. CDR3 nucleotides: TGCGCCAGCAGCTTGGTTTTGGCGGGGGGCGGGGACATTCAGTACTTC. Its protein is CASSLVLAGGGDIQYF.

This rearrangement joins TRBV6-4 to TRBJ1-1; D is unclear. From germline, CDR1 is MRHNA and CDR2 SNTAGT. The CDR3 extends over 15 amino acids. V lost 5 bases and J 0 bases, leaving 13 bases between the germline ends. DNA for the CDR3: TGTGCCAGCAGTTACGAGGGCGGGATGAACACTGAAGCTTTCTTT. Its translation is CASSYEGGMNTEAFF.

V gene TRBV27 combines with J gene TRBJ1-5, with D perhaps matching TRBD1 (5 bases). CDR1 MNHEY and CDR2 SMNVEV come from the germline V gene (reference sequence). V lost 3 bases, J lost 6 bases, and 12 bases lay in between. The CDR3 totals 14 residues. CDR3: CASSLRGMGQPQHF. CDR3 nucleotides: TGTGCCAGCAGTTTGCGGGGGATGGGTCAGCCCCAGCATTTT.

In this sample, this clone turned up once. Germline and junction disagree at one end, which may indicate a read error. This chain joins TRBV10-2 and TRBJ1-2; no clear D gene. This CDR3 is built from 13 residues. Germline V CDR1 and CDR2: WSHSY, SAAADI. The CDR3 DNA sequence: TGCGCCAGCAGTGGACCGAGGAACTCTGGCTACACCTTC. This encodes CASSGPRNSGYTF.

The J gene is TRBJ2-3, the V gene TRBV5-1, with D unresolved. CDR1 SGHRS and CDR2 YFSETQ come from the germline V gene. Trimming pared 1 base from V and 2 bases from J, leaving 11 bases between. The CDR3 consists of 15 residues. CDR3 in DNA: TGCGCCAGCAGCTTGCCAGTTACCGACACAGATACGCAGTATTTT. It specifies CASSLPVTDTDTQYF.

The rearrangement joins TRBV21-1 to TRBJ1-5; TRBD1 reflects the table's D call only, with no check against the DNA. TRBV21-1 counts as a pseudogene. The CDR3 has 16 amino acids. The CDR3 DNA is TGTGCCAGCTTGGGACAGACTTATCCCGTCAATCAGCCCCAGCATTTT. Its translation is CASLGQTYPVNQPQHF.

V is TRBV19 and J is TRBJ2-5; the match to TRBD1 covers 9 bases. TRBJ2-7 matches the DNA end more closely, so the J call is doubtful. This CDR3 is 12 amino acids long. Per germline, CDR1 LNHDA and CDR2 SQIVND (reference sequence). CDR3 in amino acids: CASSGQGSEQYF. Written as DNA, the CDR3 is TGTGCCAGTAGCGGACAGGGGTCCGAGCAGTACTTC.